Following are 4 T cell receptor beta chains from one sample sequenced in a study of shared clonotypes between healthy human individuals. Clones were read by immunoSEQ multiplex PCR, and TCRdb kept only the in-frame ones, dropping some. The sample holds nearly 2 million clones, about 95% seen once. CD45RO negativity and positive selection for CCR7 defined naive CD8 cells, a population that excluded terminally differentiated effector memory CD45RA+ cells. The sample taken for sequencing was naive CD8+ T cells sorted from blood. All receptors derive from a man aged 18 to 29 in good health.

V is TRBV15 and J is TRBJ2-7, with TRBD1 identical over 8 bases. Germline loops: CDR1 LNHNV, CDR2 YYDKDF (reference sequence). V was pared by 8 bases and J by 7 bases, with 16 bases of the junction left unmatched. This CDR3 comprises 15 residues. The CDR3 sequence: CATEDQGASLGEQYF. CDR3 bases: TGTGCCACCGAGGATCAGGGGGCGTCTTTAGGGGAGCAGTACTTC.

The J gene is TRBJ2-7, the V gene TRBV19; possible D gene TRBD1, 6 bases. Trimming stripped 0 bases from V and 1 base from J, with 16 bases between. Germline CDR1 and CDR2: LNHDA and SQIVND (reference sequence). The CDR3 is 17 residues long. The CDR3 nucleotides read TGTGCCAGTAGTATAGATCGGGACAACTCAGCTTCCTACGAGCAGTACTTC. Protein sequence: CASSIDRDNSASYEQYF.

The chain uses TRBV4-1 and TRBJ2-5, with D perhaps being TRBD1 or TRBD2 (5 bases each). Trimming removed 1 base from V and 5 bases from J, with 11 bases in between. Germline-derived CDR1 and CDR2 are MGHRA and YSYEKL. CDR3 length equals 14 residues. The CDR3 loop is CASSQAGAAETQYF. For the CDR3, the DNA is TGCGCCAGCAGCCAAGCCGGGGCGGCGGAGACCCAGTACTTC.

V and J are TRBV7-9 and TRBJ2-1; TRBD2 matches at 9 bases. Trimming took 2 bases from V and 1 from J; bases not matched to a gene: 3. CDR1 SEHNR and CDR2 FQNEAQ come from the germline V gene (reference sequence). CDR3 length: 16 amino acids. The CDR3 region is CASSLMAGGSYNEQFF. The DNA for the CDR3 is TGTGCCAGCAGCTTAATGGCGGGAGGGTCCTACAATGAGCAGTTCTTC.